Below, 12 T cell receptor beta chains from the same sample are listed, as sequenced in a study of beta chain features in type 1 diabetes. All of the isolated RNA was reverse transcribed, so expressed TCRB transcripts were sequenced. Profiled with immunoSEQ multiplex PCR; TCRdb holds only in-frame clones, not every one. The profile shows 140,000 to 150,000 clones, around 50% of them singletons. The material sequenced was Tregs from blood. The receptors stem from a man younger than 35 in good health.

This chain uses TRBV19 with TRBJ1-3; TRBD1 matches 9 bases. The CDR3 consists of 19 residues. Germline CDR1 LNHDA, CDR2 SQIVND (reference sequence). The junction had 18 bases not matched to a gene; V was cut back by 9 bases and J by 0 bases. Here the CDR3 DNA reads TGTGCCAGCCTCTCCCGAGACAGGGGGTACTTTTTCTCTGGAAACACCATATATTTT. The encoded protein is CASLSRDRGYFFSGNTIYF.

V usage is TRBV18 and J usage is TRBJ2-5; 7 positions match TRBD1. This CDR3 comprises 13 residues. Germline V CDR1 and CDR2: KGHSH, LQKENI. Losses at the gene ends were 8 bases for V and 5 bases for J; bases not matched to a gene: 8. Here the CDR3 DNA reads TGTGCCAGCACGGGACAGCCCGGGGAGACCCAGTACTTC. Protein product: CASTGQPGETQYF.

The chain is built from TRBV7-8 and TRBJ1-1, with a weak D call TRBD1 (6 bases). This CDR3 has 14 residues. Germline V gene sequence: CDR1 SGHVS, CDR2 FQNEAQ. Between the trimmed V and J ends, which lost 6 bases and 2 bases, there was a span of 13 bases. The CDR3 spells CASSRGHLNTEAFF. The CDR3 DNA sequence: TGTGCCAGCAGTCGGGGACACCTTAACACTGAAGCTTTCTTT.

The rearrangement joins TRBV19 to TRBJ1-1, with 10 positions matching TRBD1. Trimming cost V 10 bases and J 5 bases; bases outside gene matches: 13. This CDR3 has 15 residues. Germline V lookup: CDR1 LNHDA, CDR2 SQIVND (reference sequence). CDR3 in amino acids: CATLPGQGVRTEAFF. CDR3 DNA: TGTGCCACCCTCCCCGGACAGGGGGTGCGTACTGAAGCTTTCTTT.

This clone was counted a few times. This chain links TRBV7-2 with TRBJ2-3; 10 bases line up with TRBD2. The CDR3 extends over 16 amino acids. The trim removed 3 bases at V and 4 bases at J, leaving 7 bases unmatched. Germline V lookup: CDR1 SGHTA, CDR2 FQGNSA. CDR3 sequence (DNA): TGTGCCAGCAGCTTCGAGCGGGGGGGTGGGGCAGATACGCAGTATTTT. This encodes CASSFERGGGADTQYF.

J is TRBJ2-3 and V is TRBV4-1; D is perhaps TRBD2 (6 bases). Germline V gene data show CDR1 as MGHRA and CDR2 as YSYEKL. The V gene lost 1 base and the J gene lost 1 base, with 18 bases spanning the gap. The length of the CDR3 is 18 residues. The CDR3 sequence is CASSQANWRGRRTDTQYF. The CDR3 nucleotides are TGCGCCAGCAGCCAAGCCAACTGGCGGGGCCGTCGCACAGATACGCAGTATTTT.

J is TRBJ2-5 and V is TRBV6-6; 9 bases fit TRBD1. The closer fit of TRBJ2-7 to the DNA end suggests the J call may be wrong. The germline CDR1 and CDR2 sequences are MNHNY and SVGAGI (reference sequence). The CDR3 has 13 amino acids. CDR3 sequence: CASSLQGAGEQYF. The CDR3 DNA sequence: TGTGCCAGCAGCCTACAGGGGGCGGGCGAGCAGTACTTC.

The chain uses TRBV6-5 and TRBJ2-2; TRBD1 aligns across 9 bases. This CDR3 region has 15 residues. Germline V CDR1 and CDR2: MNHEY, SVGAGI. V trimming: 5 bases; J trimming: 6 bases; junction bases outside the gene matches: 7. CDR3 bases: TGTGCCAGCAGTCTCGGGACAGGGCTAGCCGGGGAGCTGTTTTTT. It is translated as CASSLGTGLAGELFF.

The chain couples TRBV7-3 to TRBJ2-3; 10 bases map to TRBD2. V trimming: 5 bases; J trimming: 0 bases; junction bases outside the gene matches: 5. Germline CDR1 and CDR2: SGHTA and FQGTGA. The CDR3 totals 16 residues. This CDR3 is CASSERAGGSTDTQYF. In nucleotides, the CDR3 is TGTGCCAGCAGCGAGAGAGCGGGAGGGAGCACAGATACGCAGTATTTT.

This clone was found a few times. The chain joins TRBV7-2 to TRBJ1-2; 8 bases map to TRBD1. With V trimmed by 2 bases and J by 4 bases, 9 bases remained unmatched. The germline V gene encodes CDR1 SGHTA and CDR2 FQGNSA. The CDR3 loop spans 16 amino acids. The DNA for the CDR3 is TGTGCCAGCAGCTTATCTGGACAGGGAGCGACCTATGGCTACACCTTC. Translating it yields CASSLSGQGATYGYTF.

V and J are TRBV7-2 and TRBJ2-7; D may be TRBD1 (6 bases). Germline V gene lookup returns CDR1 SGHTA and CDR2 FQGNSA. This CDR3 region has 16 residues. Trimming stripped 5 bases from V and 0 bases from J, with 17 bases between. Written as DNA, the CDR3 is TGTGCCAGCAGCCTCACAAGGACAGCGAACTCCTACGAGCAGTACTTC. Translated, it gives CASSLTRTANSYEQYF.

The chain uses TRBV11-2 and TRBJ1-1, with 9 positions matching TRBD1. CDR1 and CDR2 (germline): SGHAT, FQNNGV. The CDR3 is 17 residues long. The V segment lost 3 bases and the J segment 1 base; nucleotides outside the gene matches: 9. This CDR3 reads CASSFRTGAISNTEAFF. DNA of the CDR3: TGTGCCAGCAGCTTTAGGACAGGGGCGATTTCGAACACTGAAGCTTTCTTT.